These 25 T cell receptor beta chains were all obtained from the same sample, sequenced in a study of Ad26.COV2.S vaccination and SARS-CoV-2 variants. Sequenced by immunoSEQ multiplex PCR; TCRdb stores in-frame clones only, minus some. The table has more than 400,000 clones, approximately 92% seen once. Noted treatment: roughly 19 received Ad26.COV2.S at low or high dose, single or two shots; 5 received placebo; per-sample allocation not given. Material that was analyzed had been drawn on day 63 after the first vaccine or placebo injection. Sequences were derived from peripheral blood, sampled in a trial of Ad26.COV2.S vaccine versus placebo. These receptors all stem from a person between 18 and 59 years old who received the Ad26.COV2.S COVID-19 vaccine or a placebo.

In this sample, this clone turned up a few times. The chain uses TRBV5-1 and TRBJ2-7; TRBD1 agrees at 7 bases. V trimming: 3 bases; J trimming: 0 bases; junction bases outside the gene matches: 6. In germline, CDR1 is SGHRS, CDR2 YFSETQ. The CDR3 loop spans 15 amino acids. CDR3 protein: CASSSLTGSSYEQYF. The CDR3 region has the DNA TGCGCCAGCAGCTCGTTGACAGGGAGCTCCTACGAGCAGTACTTC.

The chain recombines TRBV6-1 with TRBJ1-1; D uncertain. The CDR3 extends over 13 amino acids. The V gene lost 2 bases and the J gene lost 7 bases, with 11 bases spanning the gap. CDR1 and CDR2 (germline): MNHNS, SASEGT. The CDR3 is CASSELWSGEAFF. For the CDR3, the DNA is TGTGCCAGCAGTGAATTGTGGTCGGGTGAAGCTTTCTTT.

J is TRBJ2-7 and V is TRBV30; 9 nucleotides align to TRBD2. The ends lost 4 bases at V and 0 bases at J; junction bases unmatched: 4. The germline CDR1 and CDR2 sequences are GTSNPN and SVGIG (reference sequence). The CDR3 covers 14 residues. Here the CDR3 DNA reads TGTGCCTGGACGGGCGGGGGGGGCTCCTACGAGCAGTACTTC. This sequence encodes CAWTGGGGSYEQYF.

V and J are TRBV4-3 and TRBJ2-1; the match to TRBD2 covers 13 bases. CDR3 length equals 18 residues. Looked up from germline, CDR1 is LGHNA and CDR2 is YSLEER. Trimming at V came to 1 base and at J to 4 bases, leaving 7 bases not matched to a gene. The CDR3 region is CASSQAPGLAGVYNEQFF. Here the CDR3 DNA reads TGCGCCAGCAGCCAAGCTCCCGGACTAGCGGGGGTGTACAATGAGCAGTTCTTC.

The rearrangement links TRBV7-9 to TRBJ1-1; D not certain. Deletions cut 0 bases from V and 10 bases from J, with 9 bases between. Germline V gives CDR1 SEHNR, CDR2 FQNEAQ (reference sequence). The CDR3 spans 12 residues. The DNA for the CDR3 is TGTGCCAGCAGCTTAGCCTCGGAAGGAGCTTTCTTT. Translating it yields CASSLASEGAFF. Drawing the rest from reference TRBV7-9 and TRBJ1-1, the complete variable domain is DTGVSQNPRHKITKRGQNVTFRCDPISEHNRLYWYRQTLGQGPEFLTYFQNEAQLEKSRLLSDRFSAERPKGSFSTLEIQRTEQGDSAMYLCASSLASEGAFFGQGTRLTVV.

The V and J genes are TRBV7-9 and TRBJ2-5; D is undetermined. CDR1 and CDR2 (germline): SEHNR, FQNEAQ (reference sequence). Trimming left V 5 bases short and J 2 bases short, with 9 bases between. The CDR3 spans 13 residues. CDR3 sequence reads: CASSLQKQETQYF. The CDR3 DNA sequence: TGTGCCAGCAGCCTACAGAAACAAGAGACCCAGTACTTC. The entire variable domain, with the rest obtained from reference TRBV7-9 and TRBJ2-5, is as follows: DTGVSQNPRHKITKRGQNVTFRCDPISEHNRLYWYRQTLGQGPEFLTYFQNEAQLEKSRLLSDRFSAERPKGSFSTLEIQRTEQGDSAMYLCASSLQKQETQYFGPGTRLLVL.

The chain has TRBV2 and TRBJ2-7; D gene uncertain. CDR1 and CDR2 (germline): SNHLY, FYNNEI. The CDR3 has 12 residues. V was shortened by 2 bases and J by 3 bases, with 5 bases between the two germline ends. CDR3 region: CASSEISYEQYF. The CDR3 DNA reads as TGTGCCAGCAGTGAAATAAGCTACGAGCAGTACTTC.

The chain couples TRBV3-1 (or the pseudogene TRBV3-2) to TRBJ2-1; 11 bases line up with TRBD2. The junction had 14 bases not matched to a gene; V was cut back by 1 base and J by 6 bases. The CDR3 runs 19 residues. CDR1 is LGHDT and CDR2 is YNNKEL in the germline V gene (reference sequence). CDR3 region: CASSQGELGPGLAVNEQFF. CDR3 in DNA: TGTGCCAGCAGCCAAGGGGAGTTGGGTCCGGGACTAGCGGTCAATGAGCAGTTCTTC.

The chain's CDR3 is CASRNTGELFF. The CDR3 nucleotides are TGTGCCAGCAGAAACACCGGGGAGCTGTTTTTT. The gene calls are TRBV6-6 and TRBJ2-2; D ambiguous. With 6 bases removed from V and 2 bases from J, the gap between germline ends came to 1 base. The germline gives CDR1 MNHNY, CDR2 SVGAGI (reference sequence). The CDR3 has 11 amino acids.

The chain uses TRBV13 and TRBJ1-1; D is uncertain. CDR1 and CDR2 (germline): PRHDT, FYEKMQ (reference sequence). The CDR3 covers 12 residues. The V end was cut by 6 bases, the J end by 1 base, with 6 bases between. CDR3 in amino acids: CASSSENTEAFF. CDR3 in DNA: TGTGCCAGCAGTTCAGAGAACACTGAAGCTTTCTTT.

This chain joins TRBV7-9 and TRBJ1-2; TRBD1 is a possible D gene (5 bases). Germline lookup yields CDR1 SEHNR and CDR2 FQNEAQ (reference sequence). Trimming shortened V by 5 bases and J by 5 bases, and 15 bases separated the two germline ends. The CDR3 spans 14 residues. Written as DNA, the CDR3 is TGTGCCAGCAGCCTGGGGGACGGGAAATATGGCTACACCTTC. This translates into CASSLGDGKYGYTF. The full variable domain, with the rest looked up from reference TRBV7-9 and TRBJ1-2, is DTGVSQNPRHKITKRGQNVTFRCDPISEHNRLYWYRQTLGQGPEFLTYFQNEAQLEKSRLLSDRFSAERPKGSFSTLEIQRTEQGDSAMYLCASSLGDGKYGYTFGSGTRLTVV.

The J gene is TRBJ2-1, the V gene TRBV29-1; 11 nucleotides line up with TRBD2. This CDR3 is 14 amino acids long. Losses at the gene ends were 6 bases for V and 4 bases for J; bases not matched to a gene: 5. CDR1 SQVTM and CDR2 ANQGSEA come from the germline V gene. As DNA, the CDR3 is TGCAGCGTACTTAGCGGGGGGGGTTACAATGAGCAGTTCTTC. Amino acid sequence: CSVLSGGGYNEQFF.

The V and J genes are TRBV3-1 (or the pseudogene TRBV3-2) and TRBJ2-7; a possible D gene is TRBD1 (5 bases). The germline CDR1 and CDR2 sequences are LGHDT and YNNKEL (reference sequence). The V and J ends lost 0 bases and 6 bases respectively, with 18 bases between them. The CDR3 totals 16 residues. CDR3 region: CASSQDWPKGDSEQYF. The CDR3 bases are TGTGCCAGCAGCCAAGACTGGCCGAAAGGAGACAGCGAGCAGTACTTC.

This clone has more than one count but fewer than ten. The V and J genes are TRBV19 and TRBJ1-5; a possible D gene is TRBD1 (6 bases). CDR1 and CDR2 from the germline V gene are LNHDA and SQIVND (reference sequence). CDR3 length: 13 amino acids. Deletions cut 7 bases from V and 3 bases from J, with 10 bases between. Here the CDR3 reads CASNRDNNQPQHF. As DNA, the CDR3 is TGTGCCAGTAACCGGGACAACAATCAGCCCCAGCATTTT.

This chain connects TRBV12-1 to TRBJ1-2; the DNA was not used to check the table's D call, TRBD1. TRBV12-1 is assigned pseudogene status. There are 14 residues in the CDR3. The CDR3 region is CASSRSQGLGGYTF. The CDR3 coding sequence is TGTGCCAGCAGTAGGAGTCAGGGGTTGGGGGGCTACACCTTC.

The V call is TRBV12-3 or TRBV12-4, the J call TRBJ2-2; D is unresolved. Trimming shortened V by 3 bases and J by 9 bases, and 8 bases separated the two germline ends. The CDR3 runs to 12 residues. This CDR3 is CASSFSSRELFF. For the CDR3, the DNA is TGTGCCAGCAGTTTTTCTAGTCGGGAGCTGTTTTTT.

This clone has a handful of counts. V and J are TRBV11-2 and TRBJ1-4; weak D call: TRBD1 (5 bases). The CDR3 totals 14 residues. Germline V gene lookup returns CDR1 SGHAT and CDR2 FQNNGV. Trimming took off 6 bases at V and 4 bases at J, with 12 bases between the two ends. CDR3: CASRGEIINEKLFF. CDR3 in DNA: TGTGCCAGCAGAGGGGAGATCATTAATGAAAAACTGTTTTTT.

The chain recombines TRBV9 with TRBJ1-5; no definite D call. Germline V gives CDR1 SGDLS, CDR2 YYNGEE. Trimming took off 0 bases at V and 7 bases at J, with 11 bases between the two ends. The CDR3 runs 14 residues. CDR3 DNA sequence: TGTGCCAGCAGCGTAGGGAGTGGAGGCCAGCCCCAGCATTTT. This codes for CASSVGSGGQPQHF.

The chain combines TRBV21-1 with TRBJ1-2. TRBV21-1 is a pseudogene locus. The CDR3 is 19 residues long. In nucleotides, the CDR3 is TGTGCCAGCAGCAAAGAAGGGGGGGGCGGGTGGACAGTCAACTATGGCTACACCTTC. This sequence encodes CASSKEGGGGWTVNYGYTF.

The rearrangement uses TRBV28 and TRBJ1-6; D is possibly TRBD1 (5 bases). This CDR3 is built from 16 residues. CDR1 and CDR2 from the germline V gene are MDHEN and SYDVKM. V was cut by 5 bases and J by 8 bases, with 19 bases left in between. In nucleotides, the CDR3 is TGTGCCAGCAGTCAATCAGGGTTTGGGGATTATTCACCCCTCCACTTT. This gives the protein CASSQSGFGDYSPLHF.

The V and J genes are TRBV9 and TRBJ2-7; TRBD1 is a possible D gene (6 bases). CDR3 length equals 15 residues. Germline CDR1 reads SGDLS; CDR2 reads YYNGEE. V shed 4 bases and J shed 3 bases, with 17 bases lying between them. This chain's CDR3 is CASSPSGALGYEQYF. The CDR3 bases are TGTGCCAGCAGCCCCTCAGGGGCGCTTGGCTACGAGCAGTACTTC.

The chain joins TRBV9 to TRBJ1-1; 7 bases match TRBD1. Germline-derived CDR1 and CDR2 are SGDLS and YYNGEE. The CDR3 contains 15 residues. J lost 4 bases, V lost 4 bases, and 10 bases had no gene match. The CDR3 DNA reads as TGTGCCAGCAGCCCGCGACAGGGCCCAGTCACTGAAGCTTTCTTT. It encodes CASSPRQGPVTEAFF. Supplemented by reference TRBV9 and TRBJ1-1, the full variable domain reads DSGVTQTPKHLITATGQRVTLRCSPRSGDLSVYWYQQSLDQGLQFLIQYYNGEERAKGNILERFSAQQFPDLHSELNLSSLELGDSALYFCASSPRQGPVTEAFFGQGTRLTVV.

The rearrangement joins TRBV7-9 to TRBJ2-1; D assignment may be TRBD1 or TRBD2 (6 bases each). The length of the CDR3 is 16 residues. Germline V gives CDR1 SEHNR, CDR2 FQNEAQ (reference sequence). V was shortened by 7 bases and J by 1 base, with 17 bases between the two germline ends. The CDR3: CASIFSGASSYNEQFF. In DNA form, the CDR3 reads TGTGCCAGCATTTTTTCGGGGGCATCTTCCTACAATGAGCAGTTCTTC.

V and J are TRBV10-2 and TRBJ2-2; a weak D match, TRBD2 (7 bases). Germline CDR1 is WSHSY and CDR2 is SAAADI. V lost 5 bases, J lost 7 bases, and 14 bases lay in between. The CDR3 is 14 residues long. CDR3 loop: CASSLRGLGGELFF. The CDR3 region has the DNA TGCGCCAGCAGTCTGCGGGGGCTCGGCGGGGAGCTGTTTTTT.

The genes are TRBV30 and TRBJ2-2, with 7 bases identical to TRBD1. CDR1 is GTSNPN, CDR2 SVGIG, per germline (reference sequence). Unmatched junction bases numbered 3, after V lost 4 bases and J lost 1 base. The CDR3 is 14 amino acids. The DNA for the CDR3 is TGTGCCTGGACGGACAGGCTGAACACCGGGGAGCTGTTTTTT. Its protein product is CAWTDRLNTGELFF.